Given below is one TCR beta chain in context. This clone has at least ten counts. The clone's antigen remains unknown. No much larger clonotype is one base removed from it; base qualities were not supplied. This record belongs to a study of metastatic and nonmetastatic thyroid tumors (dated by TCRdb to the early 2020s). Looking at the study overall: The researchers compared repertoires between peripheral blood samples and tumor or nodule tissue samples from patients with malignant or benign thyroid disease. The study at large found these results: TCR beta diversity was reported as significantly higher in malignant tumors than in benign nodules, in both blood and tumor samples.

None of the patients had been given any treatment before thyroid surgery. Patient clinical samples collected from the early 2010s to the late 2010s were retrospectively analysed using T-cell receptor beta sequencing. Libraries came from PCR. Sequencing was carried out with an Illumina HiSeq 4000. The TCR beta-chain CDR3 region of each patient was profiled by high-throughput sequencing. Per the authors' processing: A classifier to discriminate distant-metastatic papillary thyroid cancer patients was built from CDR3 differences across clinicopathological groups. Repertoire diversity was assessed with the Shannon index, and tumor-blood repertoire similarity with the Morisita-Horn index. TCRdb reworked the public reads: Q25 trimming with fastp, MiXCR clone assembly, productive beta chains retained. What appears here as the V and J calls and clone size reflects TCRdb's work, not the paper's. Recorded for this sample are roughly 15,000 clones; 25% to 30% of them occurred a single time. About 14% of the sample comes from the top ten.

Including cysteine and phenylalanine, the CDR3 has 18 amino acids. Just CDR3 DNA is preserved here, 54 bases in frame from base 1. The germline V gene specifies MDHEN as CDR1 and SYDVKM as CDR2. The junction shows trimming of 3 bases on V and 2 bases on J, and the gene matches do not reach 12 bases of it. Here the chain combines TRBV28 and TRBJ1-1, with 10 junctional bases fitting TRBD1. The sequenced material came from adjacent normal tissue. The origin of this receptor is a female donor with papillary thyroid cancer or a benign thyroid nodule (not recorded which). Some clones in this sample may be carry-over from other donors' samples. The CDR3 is CASSFLWQGQGTNTEAFF. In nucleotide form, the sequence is TGTGCCAGCAGTTTTCTCTGGCAGGGACAGGGGACCAACACTGAAGCTTTCTTT.